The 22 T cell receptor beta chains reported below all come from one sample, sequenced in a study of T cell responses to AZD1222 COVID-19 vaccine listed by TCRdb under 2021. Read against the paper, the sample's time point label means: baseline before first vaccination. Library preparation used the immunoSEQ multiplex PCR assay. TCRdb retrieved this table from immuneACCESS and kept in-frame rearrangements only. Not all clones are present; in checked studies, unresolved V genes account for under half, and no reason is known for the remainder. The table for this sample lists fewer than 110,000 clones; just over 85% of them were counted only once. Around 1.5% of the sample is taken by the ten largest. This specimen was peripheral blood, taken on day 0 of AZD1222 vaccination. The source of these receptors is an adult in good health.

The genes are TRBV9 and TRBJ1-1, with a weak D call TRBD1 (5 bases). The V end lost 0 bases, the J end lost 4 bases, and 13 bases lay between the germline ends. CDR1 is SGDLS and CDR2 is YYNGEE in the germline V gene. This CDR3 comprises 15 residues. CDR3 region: CASSVDEGHVTEAFF. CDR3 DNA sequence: TGTGCCAGCAGCGTAGACGAGGGGCACGTCACTGAAGCTTTCTTT.

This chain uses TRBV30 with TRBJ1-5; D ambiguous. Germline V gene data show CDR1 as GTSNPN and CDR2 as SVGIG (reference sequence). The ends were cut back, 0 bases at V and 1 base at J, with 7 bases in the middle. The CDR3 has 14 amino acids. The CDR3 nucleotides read TGTGCCTGGAGTGTTGGACCCAGCAATCAGCCCCAGCATTTT. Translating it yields CAWSVGPSNQPQHF.

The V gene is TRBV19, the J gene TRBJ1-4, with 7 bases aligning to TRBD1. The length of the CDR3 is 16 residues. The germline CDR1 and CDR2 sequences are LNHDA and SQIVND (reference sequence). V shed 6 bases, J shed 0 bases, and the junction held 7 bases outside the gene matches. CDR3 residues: CASSHPGTATNEKLFF. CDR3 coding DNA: TGTGCCAGTAGCCATCCCGGGACAGCAACTAATGAAAAACTGTTTTTT.

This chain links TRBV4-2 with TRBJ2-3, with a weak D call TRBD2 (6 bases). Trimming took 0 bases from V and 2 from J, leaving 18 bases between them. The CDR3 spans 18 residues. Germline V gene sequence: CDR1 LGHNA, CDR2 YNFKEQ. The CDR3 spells CASSQEGGDSGYTDTQYF. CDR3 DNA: TGTGCCAGCAGCCAAGAAGGTGGTGATAGCGGTTACACAGATACGCAGTATTTT.

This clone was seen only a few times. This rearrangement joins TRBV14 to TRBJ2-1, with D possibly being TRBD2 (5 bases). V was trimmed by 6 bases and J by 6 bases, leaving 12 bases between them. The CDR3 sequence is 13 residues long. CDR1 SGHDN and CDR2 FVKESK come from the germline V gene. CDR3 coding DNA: TGTGCCAGCAGACCGGACTTCTCCAATGAGCAGTTCTTC. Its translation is CASRPDFSNEQFF.

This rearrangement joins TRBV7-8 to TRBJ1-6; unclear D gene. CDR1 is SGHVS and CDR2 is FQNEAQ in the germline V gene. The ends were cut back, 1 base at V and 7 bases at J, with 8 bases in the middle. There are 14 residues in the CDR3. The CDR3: CASSLGSGNSPLHF. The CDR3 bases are TGTGCCAGCAGCTTAGGCAGCGGGAATTCACCCCTCCACTTT.

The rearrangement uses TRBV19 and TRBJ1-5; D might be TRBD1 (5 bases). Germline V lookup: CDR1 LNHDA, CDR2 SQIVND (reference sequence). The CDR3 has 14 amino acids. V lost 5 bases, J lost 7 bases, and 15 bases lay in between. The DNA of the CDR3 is TGTGCCAGTAGTGGAAATCGGGGGTACCAGCCCCAGCATTTT. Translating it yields CASSGNRGYQPQHF.

This CDR3 is CAWTRRGANTEAFF. DNA of the CDR3: TGTGCCTGGACCCGTCGAGGGGCCAACACTGAAGCTTTCTTT. The V and J genes are TRBV30 and TRBJ1-1, with D possibly being TRBD1 (5 bases). CDR1 GTSNPN and CDR2 SVGIG come from the germline V gene (reference sequence). Trimming stripped 4 bases from V and 2 bases from J, with 14 bases between. The CDR3 totals 14 residues.

The CDR3 coding sequence is TGTGCCAGTAGTATAGCTGGGGGCCACACTGAAGCTTTCTTT. Translating gives CASSIAGGHTEAFF. The genes are TRBV19 and TRBJ1-1; TRBD1 might be the D (6 bases). V shed 1 base and J shed 3 bases, with 9 bases lying between them. The germline V gene encodes CDR1 LNHDA and CDR2 SQIVND (reference sequence). The CDR3 spans 14 residues.

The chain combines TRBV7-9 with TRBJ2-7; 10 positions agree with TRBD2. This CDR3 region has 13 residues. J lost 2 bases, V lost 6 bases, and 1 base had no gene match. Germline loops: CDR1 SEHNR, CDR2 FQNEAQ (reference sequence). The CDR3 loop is CASSGTSAYEQYF. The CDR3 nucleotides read TGTGCCAGCAGTGGGACTAGCGCCTACGAGCAGTACTTC.

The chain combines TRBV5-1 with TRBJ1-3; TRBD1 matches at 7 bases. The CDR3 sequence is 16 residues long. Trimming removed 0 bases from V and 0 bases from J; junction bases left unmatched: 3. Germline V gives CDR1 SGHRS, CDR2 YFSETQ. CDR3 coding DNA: TGCGCCAGCAGCTTGGGGGACAGTGGCTCTGGAAACACCATATATTTT. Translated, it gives CASSLGDSGSGNTIYF.

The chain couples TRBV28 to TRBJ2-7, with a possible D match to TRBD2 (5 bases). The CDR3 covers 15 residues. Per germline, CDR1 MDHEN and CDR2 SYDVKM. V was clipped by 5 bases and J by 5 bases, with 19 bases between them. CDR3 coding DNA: TGTGCCAGCAGTCGAAGGGCGGGTCTTCGGAACGAGCAGTACTTC. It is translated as CASSRRAGLRNEQYF.

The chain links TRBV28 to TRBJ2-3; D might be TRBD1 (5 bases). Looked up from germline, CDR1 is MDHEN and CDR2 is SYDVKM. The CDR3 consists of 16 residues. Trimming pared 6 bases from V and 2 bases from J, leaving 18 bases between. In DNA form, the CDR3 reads TGTGCCAGCAGGACCGGACATCCCATCGACACAGATACGCAGTATTTT. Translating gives CASRTGHPIDTDTQYF. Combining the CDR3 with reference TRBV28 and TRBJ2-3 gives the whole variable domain DVKVTQSSRYLVKRTGEKVFLECVQDMDHENMFWYRQDPGLGLRLIYFSYDVKMKEKGDIPEGYSVSREKKERFSLILESASTNQTSMYLCASRTGHPIDTDTQYFGPGTRLTVL.

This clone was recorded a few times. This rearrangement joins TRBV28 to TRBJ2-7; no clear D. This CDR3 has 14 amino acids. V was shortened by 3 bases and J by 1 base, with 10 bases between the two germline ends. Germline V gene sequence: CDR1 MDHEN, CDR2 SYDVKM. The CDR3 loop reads CASSLSHGSYEQYF. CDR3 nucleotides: TGTGCCAGCAGTTTGAGTCACGGTTCCTACGAGCAGTACTTC.

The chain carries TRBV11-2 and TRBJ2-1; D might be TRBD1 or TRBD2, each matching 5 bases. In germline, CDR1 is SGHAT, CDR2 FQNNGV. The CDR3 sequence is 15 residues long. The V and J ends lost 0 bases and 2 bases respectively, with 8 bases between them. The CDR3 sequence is CASSLDPGPYNEQFF. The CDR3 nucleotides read TGTGCCAGCAGCTTAGATCCGGGGCCCTACAATGAGCAGTTCTTC.

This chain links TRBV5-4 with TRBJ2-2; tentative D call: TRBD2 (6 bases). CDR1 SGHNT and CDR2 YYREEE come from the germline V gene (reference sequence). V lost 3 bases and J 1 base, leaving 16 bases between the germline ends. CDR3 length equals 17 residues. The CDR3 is CASSWGLGGLNTGELFF. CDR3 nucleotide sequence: TGTGCCAGCAGCTGGGGACTTGGCGGACTGAACACCGGGGAGCTGTTTTTT.

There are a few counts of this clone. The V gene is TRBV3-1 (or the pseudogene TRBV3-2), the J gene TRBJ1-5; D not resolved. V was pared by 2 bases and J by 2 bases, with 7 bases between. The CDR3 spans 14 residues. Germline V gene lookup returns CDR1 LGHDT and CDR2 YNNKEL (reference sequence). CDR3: CASSQFLGNQPQHF. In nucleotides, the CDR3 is TGTGCCAGCAGCCAATTCCTTGGCAATCAGCCCCAGCATTTT.

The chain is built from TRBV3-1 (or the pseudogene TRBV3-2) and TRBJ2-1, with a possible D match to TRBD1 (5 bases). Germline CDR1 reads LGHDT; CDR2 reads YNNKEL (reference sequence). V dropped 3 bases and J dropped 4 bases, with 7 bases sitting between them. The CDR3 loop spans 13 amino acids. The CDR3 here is CASSQGQYNEQFF. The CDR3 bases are TGTGCCAGCAGCCAGGGGCAATACAATGAGCAGTTCTTC.

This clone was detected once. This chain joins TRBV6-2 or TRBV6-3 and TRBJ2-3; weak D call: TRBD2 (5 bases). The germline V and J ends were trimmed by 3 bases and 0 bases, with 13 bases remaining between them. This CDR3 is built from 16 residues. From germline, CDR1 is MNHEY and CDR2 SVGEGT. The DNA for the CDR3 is TGTGCCAGCAGTTATAGGACTCCCCGAAGCACAGATACGCAGTATTTT. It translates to CASSYRTPRSTDTQYF.

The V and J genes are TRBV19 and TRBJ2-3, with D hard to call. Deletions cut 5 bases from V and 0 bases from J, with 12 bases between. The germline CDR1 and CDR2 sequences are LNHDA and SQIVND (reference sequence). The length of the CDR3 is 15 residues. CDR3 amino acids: CASSLTGGSTDTQYF. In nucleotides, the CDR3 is TGTGCCAGTAGTCTAACTGGCGGTAGCACAGATACGCAGTATTTT. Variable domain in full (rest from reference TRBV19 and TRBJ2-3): DGGITQSPKYLFRKEGQNVTLSCEQNLNHDAMYWYRQDPGQGLRLIYYSQIVNDFQKGDIAEGYSVSREKKESFPLTVTSAQKNPTAFYLCASSLTGGSTDTQYFGPGTRLTVL.

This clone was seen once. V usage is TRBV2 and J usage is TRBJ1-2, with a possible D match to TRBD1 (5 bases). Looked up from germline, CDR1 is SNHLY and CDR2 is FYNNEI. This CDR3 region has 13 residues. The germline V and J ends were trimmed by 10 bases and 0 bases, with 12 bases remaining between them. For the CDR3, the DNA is TGTGCCACGACAGATTTAGCTAACTATGGCTACACCTTC. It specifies CATTDLANYGYTF.

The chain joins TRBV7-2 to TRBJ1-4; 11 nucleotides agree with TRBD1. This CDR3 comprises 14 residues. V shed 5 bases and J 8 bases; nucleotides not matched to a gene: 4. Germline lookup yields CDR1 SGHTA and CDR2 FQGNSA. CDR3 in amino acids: CASSPGTGGEKLFF. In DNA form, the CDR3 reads TGTGCCAGCAGCCCGGGGACAGGGGGGGAAAAACTGTTTTTT.